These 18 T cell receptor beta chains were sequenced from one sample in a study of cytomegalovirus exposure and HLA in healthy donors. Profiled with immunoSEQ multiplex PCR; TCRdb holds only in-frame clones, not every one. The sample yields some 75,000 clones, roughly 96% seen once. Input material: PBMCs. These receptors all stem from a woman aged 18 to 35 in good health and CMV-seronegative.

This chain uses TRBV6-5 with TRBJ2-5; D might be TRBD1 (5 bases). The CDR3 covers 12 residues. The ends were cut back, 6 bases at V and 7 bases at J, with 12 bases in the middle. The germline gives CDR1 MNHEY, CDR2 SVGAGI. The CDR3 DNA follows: TGTGCCAGCAGCCATGGGGCCCGGACCCAGTACTTC. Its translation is CASSHGARTQYF.

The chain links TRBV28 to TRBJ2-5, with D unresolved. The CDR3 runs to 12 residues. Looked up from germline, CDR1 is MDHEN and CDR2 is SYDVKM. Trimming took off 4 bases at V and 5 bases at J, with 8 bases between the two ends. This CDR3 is CASSSGWETQYF. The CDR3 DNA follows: TGTGCCAGCAGTTCCGGGTGGGAGACCCAGTACTTC. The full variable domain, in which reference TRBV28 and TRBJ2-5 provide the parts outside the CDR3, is DVKVTQSSRYLVKRTGEKVFLECVQDMDHENMFWYRQDPGLGLRLIYFSYDVKMKEKGDIPEGYSVSREKKERFSLILESASTNQTSMYLCASSSGWETQYFGPGTRLLVL.

The DNA of the CDR3 is TGTGCCAGCAGCCCGATGGGACAGGGAAACTATGGCTACACCTTC. Amino acid sequence: CASSPMGQGNYGYTF. The rearrangement joins TRBV14 to TRBJ1-2; 9 bases fit TRBD1. Germline CDR1 is SGHDN and CDR2 is FVKESK. V dropped 4 bases and J dropped 2; count of bases not matched to a gene: 5. This CDR3 contains 15 residues.

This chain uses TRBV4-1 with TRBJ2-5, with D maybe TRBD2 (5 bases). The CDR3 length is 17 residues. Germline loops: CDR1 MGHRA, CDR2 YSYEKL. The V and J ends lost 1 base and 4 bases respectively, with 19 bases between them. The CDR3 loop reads CASSQVGLLGRGETQYF. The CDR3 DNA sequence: TGCGCCAGCAGCCAAGTCGGTTTATTGGGGAGAGGAGAGACCCAGTACTTC.

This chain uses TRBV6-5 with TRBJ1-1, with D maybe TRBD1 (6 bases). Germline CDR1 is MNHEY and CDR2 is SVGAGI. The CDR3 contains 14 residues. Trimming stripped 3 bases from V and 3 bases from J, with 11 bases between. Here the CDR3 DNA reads TGTGCCAGCAGTTATTCAGGGGCGGACACTGAAGCTTTCTTT. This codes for CASSYSGADTEAFF.

This CDR3 reads CATQTGGTNQPQHF. Here the CDR3 DNA reads TGTGCCACCCAGACAGGGGGCACGAATCAGCCCCAGCATTTT. This chain connects TRBV19 to TRBJ1-5; 10 nucleotides match TRBD1. Germline V gene sequence: CDR1 LNHDA, CDR2 SQIVND (reference sequence). The ends lost 10 bases at V and 4 bases at J; junction bases unmatched: 7. CDR3 length equals 14 residues.

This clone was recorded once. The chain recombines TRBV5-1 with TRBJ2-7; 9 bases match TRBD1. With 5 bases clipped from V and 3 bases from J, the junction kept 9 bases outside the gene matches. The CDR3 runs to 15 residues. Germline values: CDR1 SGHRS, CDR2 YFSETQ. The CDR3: CASRYEAGQGYEQYF. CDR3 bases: TGCGCCAGCAGATATGAAGCGGGACAGGGCTACGAGCAGTACTTC.

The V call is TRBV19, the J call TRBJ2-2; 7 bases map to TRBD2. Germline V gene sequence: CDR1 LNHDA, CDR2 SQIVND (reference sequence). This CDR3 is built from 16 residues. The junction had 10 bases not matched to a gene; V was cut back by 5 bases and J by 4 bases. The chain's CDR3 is CASSGRAFLITGELFF. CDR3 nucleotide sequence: TGTGCCAGTAGTGGGAGGGCCTTTCTTATCACCGGGGAGCTGTTTTTT.

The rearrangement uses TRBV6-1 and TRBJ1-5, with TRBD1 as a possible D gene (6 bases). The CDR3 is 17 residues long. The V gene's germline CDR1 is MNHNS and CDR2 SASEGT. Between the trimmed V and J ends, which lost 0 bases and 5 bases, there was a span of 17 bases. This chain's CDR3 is CASSEALKGKGDQPQHF. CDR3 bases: TGTGCCAGCAGTGAAGCGCTTAAGGGCAAGGGGGATCAGCCCCAGCATTTT.

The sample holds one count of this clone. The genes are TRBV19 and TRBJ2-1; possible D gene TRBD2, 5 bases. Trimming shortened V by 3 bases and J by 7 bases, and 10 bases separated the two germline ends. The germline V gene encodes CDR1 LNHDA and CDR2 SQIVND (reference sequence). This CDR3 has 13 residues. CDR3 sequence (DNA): TGTGCCAGTAGTATCGGGATTCCGAATGAGCAGTTCTTC. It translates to CASSIGIPNEQFF.

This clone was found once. The CDR3 loop is CAISAKAGGGDTQYF. DNA of the CDR3: TGTGCCATCAGTGCCAAGGCGGGAGGAGGAGATACGCAGTATTTT. J is TRBJ2-3 and V is TRBV10-3, with 8 bases that match TRBD2. CDR1 and CDR2 from the germline V gene are ENHRY and SYGVKD. The CDR3 consists of 15 residues. V lost 4 bases to trimming and J lost 5 bases; unmatched junction nucleotides: 8.

CDR3 amino acids: CASSATEYNEQFF. The CDR3 coding sequence is TGTGCCAGCAGTGCTACTGAGTACAATGAGCAGTTCTTC. The chain recombines TRBV25-1 with TRBJ2-1, with no clear D. V was trimmed by 4 bases and J by 4 bases, leaving 8 bases between them. This CDR3 contains 13 residues. Germline V gene sequence: CDR1 MGHDK, CDR2 SYGVNS.

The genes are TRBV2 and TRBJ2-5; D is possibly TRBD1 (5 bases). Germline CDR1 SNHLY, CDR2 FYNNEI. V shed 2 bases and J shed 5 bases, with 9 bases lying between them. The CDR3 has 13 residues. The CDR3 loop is CASSERGRETQYF. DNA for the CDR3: TGTGCCAGCAGTGAAAGGGGCAGGGAGACCCAGTACTTC.

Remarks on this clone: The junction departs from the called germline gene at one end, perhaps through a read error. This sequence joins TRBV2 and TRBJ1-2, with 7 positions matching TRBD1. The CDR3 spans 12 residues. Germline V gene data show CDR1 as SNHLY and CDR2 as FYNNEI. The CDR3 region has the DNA TGTGCCAGCAGGGACAGGCCCCCTTCGTGGTCCTTC. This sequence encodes CASRDRPPSWSF.

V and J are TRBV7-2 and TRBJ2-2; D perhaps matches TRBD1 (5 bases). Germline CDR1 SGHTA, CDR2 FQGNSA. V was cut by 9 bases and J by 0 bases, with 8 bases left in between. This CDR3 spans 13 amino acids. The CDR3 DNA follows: TGTGCCAGACAGGATTCGAACACCGGGGAGCTGTTTTTT. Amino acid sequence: CARQDSNTGELFF.

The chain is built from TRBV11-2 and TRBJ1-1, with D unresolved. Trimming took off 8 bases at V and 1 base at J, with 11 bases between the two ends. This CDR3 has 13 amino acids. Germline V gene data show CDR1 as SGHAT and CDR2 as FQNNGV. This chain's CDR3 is CASLVFRNTEAFF. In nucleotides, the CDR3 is TGTGCCAGCCTTGTGTTTCGGAACACTGAAGCTTTCTTT.

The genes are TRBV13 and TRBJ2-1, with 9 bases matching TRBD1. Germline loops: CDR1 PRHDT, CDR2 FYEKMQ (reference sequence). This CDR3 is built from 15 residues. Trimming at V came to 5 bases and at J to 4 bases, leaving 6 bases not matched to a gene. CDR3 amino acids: CASSTPGQGYNEQFF. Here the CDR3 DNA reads TGTGCCAGCAGCACGCCGGGACAGGGTTACAATGAGCAGTTCTTC.

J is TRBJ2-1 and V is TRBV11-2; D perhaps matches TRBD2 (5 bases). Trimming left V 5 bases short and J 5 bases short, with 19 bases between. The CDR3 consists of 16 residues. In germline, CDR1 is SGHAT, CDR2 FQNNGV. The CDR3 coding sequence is TGTGCCAGCAGCATAACTAGTTCCTTCTTAAACAATGAGCAGTTCTTC. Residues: CASSITSSFLNNEQFF. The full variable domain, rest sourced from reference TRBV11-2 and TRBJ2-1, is EAGVAQSPRYKIIEKRQSVAFWCNPISGHATLYWYQQILGQGPKLLIQFQNNGVVDDSQLPKDRFSAERLKGVDSTLKIQPAKLEDSAVYLCASSITSSFLNNEQFFGPGTRLTVL.